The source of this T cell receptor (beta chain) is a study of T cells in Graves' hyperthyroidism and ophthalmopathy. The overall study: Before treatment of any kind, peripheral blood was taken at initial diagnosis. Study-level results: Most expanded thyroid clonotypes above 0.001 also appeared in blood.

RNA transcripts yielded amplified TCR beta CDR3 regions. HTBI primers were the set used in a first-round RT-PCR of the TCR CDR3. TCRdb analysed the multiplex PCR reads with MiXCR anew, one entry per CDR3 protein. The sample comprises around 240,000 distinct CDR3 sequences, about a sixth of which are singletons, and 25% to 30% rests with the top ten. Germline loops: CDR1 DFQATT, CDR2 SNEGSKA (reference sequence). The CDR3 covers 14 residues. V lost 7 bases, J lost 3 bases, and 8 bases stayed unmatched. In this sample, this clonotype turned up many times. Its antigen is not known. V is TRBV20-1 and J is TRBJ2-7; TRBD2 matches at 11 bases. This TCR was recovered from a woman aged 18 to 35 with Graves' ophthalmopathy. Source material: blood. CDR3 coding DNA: TGCAGTGTCCGGAGGGGGACTAGCGGCTACGAGCAGTACTTC. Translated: CSVRRGTSGYEQYF.